Presented here are 8 T cell receptor beta chains from one specimen sequenced in a study of blood T cell repertoires in COVID-19. Repertoires were generated with immunoSEQ multiplex PCR, while TCRdb's copy carries only in-frame clones and drops some. The repertoire holds 200,000 to 300,000 clones, with about 87% as singletons. Material: PBMCs or T cells enriched from blood (not recorded which). The receptors were gathered from a man between 50 and 59 years old who had been exposed to COVID-19.

In this sample, this clone turned up once. The genes are TRBV6-5 and TRBJ1-5; 11 nucleotides agree with TRBD1. Looked up from germline, CDR1 is MNHEY and CDR2 is SVGAGI. V dropped 6 bases and J dropped 6; count of bases not matched to a gene: 4. The CDR3 totals 14 residues. CDR3 DNA sequence: TGTGCCAGCAGCAGGGGGACAGGGGGTCAGCCCCAGCATTTT. This sequence encodes CASSRGTGGQPQHF.

CDR3 in DNA: TGTGCCAGCAGTCCACTAGCGGGGTTCACAGATACGCAGTATTTT. Its protein product is CASSPLAGFTDTQYF. The genes are TRBV27 and TRBJ2-3, with 10 bases aligning to TRBD2. Germline trimming cut 5 bases from V and 2 bases from J; bases unmatched to any gene: 4. This CDR3 has 15 residues. Germline V CDR1 and CDR2: MNHEY, SMNVEV (reference sequence).

The J gene is TRBJ2-3, the V gene TRBV29-1, with 11 bases fitting TRBD2. V dropped 3 bases and J dropped 1; count of bases not matched to a gene: 6. CDR1 and CDR2 (germline): SQVTM, ANQGSEA. The CDR3 loop spans 16 amino acids. CDR3 in DNA: TGCAGCGTTGAGCCACTAGCGGGGGTCGGCACAGATACGCAGTATTTT. It is translated as CSVEPLAGVGTDTQYF.

A remark on this clone: This sample includes further DNA sequences coding for the same CDR3. The chain has TRBV11-3 and TRBJ1-2; D gene uncertain. Looked up from germline, CDR1 is SGHNT and CDR2 is YENEEA. The CDR3 runs 13 residues. Trimming left V 0 bases short and J 4 bases short, with 6 bases between. For the CDR3, the DNA is TGTGCCAGCAGCTTAGATGTCAGCTATGGCTACACCTTC. Protein product: CASSLDVSYGYTF.

The V gene is TRBV5-1, the J gene TRBJ1-2, with TRBD1 matching over 7 bases. Per the germline V gene, CDR1 is SGHRS and CDR2 is YFSETQ. The CDR3 has 15 residues. The V segment lost 4 bases and the J segment 2 bases; nucleotides outside the gene matches: 8. The CDR3 loop reads CASSLAGGTNYGYTF. In DNA form, the CDR3 reads TGCGCCAGCAGCCTGGCAGGGGGAACAAACTATGGCTACACCTTC.

This rearrangement joins TRBV24-1 to TRBJ2-1, with 11 bases identical to TRBD2. Germline V lookup: CDR1 KGHDR, CDR2 SFDVKD. V gave up 3 bases and J gave up 0 bases; unmatched junction bases: 12. There are 20 residues in the CDR3. The CDR3 DNA follows: TGTGCCACCAGTGATCCCGGGACTAGCGGTTTAAAAAGCTCCTACAATGAGCAGTTCTTC. It encodes CATSDPGTSGLKSSYNEQFF.

The chain joins TRBV24-1 to TRBJ2-1; 11 bases map to TRBD2. Germline CDR1 is KGHDR and CDR2 is SFDVKD. The CDR3 has 17 amino acids. Trimming cost V 5 bases and J 4 bases; bases outside gene matches: 9. CDR3 residues: CATSAATSGKEYNEQFF. In nucleotides, the CDR3 is TGTGCCACCAGTGCCGCGACTAGCGGGAAGGAATACAATGAGCAGTTCTTC.

As regards this clone: Distinct nucleotide sequences in the sample also encode this CDR3. This sequence joins TRBV12-3 or TRBV12-4 and TRBJ1-1, with D possibly TRBD1 on 5 matching bases. V lost 2 bases and J 5 bases, leaving 6 bases between the germline ends. CDR3 length: 12 amino acids. This CDR3 is CASSLRGTEAFF. CDR3 coding DNA: TGTGCCAGCAGTTTAAGGGGAACTGAAGCTTTCTTT.